The 19 T cell receptor beta chains given below trace back to one sample, sequenced in a study of control samples from healthy donors and cancer patients. Clones were read by immunoSEQ multiplex PCR, and TCRdb kept only the in-frame ones, dropping some. The sample consists of about 100,000 clones, around 85% of them appearing once. The sequenced sample was blood. Receptors originate from a man in his thirties or forties in good health.

The V gene is TRBV9, the J gene TRBJ1-2; TRBD1 might be the D (5 bases). CDR3 length equals 13 residues. The ends were cut back, 0 bases at V and 6 bases at J, with 9 bases in the middle. CDR1 SGDLS and CDR2 YYNGEE come from the germline V gene. Here the CDR3 reads CASSVGWGHGYTF. The CDR3, as DNA: TGTGCCAGCAGCGTAGGGTGGGGACATGGCTACACCTTC.

The CDR3 nucleotides are TGTGCCAGCAGGGGGCGAGACAACATAGGACCCCTCCACTTT. Its translation is CASRGRDNIGPLHF. The chain has TRBV2 and TRBJ1-6, with D maybe TRBD1 (5 bases). Germline V gene data show CDR1 as SNHLY and CDR2 as FYNNEI. This CDR3 has 14 residues. Deletions cut 6 bases from V and 12 bases from J, with 18 bases between.

The V and J genes are TRBV5-6 and TRBJ2-6; D could derive from TRBD1 or TRBD2 (5 bases each). V lost 5 bases, J lost 2 bases, and 14 bases lay in between. Germline V gene data show CDR1 as SGHDT and CDR2 as YYEEEE. The CDR3 is 16 residues long. The CDR3 protein is CASRRDPATGANVLTF. The CDR3 DNA follows: TGTGCCAGCAGGAGGGACCCAGCGACTGGGGCCAACGTCCTGACTTTC.

The rearrangement uses TRBV6-2 or TRBV6-3 and TRBJ2-3, with a tentative D call TRBD1 (6 bases). Germline CDR1 and CDR2: MNHEY and SVGEGT. V shed 2 bases and J shed 2 bases, with 11 bases lying between them. This CDR3 is 15 amino acids long. This CDR3 reads CASSYGQPYTDTQYF. For the CDR3, the DNA is TGTGCCAGCAGTTACGGACAGCCTTACACAGATACGCAGTATTTT.

This clone has a single count. The gene calls are TRBV29-1 and TRBJ1-1; D is possibly TRBD1 (5 bases). The V gene's germline CDR1 is SQVTM and CDR2 ANQGSEA. The CDR3 sequence is 11 residues long. The V and J ends lost 6 bases and 10 bases respectively, with 15 bases between them. DNA of the CDR3: TGCAGCGTCGACCTGGGGAGGGGAGCTTTCTTT. Translating gives CSVDLGRGAFF.

This sequence joins TRBV12-3 or TRBV12-4 and TRBJ2-2; D unclear. The V end was cut by 5 bases, the J end by 6 bases, with 4 bases between. This CDR3 contains 11 residues. CDR3 amino acids: CASSLSGELFF. The CDR3 nucleotides read TGTGCCAGCAGTCTTTCCGGGGAGCTGTTTTTT.

This chain uses TRBV18 with TRBJ2-3; D remains ambiguous. The CDR3 extends over 14 amino acids. Germline CDR1 KGHSH, CDR2 LQKENI. Trimming removed 0 bases at V and 9 bases at J, with 13 bases between. The CDR3 region has the DNA TGTGCCAGCTCACCACCCCCCGCACCTCAAACGCAGTATTTT. Its protein is CASSPPPAPQTQYF.

The chain joins TRBV7-2 to TRBJ2-1; TRBD2 aligns across 10 bases. CDR1 is SGHTA, CDR2 FQGNSA, per germline. Germline trimming cut 1 base from V and 2 bases from J; bases unmatched to any gene: 5. The CDR3 has 17 amino acids. The DNA of the CDR3 is TGTGCCAGCAGCTTAGTTCTCCTAGCGGGGGCCTACAATGAGCAGTTCTTC. This encodes CASSLVLLAGAYNEQFF.

V and J are TRBV9 and TRBJ1-2; 8 bases are shared with TRBD1. CDR1 SGDLS and CDR2 YYNGEE come from the germline V gene. The length of the CDR3 is 14 residues. V shed 3 bases, J shed 7 bases, and the junction held 8 bases outside the gene matches. Here the CDR3 reads CASSGAGGSSGYTF. The CDR3 DNA reads TGTGCCAGCAGCGGAGCAGGGGGCTCCAGTGGCTACACCTTC.

The rearrangement joins TRBV12-3 or TRBV12-4 to TRBJ1-1; perhaps TRBD1 as D (6 bases). This CDR3 contains 13 residues. Trimming left V 8 bases short and J 5 bases short, with 15 bases between. This chain's CDR3 is CASSGGAGTEAFF. DNA for the CDR3: TGTGCCAGCTCGGGGGGCGCTGGAACTGAAGCTTTCTTT.

The chain is built from TRBV30 and TRBJ1-2; tentatively, D is TRBD1 (5 bases). Germline CDR1 reads GTSNPN; CDR2 reads SVGIG (reference sequence). Trimming shortened V by 3 bases and J by 8 bases, and 13 bases separated the two germline ends. The CDR3 contains 12 residues. CDR3 sequence: CAWRFRGEGYTF. The CDR3 coding sequence is TGTGCCTGGAGGTTTAGGGGAGAGGGCTACACCTTC.

The chain is built from TRBV6-5 and TRBJ2-3; 7 bases match TRBD1. This CDR3 comprises 15 residues. Germline CDR1 and CDR2: MNHEY and SVGAGI. Trimming removed 6 bases from V and 0 bases from J; junction bases left unmatched: 6. The CDR3 coding sequence is TGTGCCAGCAGCCGTTGGGACAGTAGCACAGATACGCAGTATTTT. This translates into CASSRWDSSTDTQYF.

The CDR3 DNA sequence: TGTGCCAGCAGCTTAGTTCAGAACACCGGGGAGCTGTTTTTT. It encodes CASSLVQNTGELFF. The chain links TRBV7-8 to TRBJ2-2; unclear D gene. The germline gives CDR1 SGHVS, CDR2 FQNEAQ. The CDR3 is 14 residues long. V gave up 1 base and J gave up 1 base, with 4 bases separating them.

V and J are TRBV30 and TRBJ2-3; the match to TRBD2 covers 14 bases. Germline V gene lookup returns CDR1 GTSNPN and CDR2 SVGIG (reference sequence). The V gene end was trimmed by 1 base and the J gene end by 6 bases; junction bases not matched to a gene: 24. The CDR3 has 22 amino acids. The chain's CDR3 is CAWSASGLAGGTSLGVFDTQYF. For the CDR3, the DNA is TGTGCCTGGAGTGCGAGCGGACTAGCGGGGGGAACCTCTCTGGGAGTTTTTGATACGCAGTATTTT. The full variable domain, completed using reference TRBV30 and TRBJ2-3, is SQTIHQWPATLVQPVGSPLSLECTVEGTSNPNLYWYRQAAGRGLQLLFYSVGIGQISSEVPQNLSASRPQDRQFILSSKKLLLSDSGFYLCAWSASGLAGGTSLGVFDTQYFGPGTRLTVL.

This clone was seen a single time. The chain links TRBV6-1 to TRBJ2-5; the D gene could be TRBD1 or TRBD2 (5 bases each). Per germline, CDR1 MNHNS and CDR2 SASEGT. CDR3 size: 15 residues. V dropped 3 bases and J dropped 2 bases, with 13 bases sitting between them. The CDR3 loop reads CASSDIRGPQETQYF. The DNA of the CDR3 is TGTGCCAGCAGTGATATCCGGGGCCCGCAAGAGACCCAGTACTTC.

This chain uses TRBV3-1 (or the pseudogene TRBV3-2) with TRBJ2-2; 8 nucleotides agree with TRBD2. The CDR3 is 14 amino acids. V lost 4 bases, J lost 7 bases, and 5 bases stayed unmatched. Germline loops: CDR1 LGHDT, CDR2 YNNKEL (reference sequence). The CDR3 here is CASSRSGGNGELFF. In nucleotides, the CDR3 is TGTGCCAGCAGCCGCAGCGGGGGTAACGGGGAGCTGTTTTTT.

The genes are TRBV11-3 and TRBJ2-3, with a possible D match to TRBD1 (5 bases). V lost 1 base, J lost 4 bases, and 6 bases lay in between. Germline loops: CDR1 SGHNT, CDR2 YENEEA. The CDR3 is 13 amino acids. This CDR3 reads CASSLGGPDTQYF. DNA for the CDR3: TGTGCCAGCAGCTTAGGGGGCCCAGATACGCAGTATTTT.

Worth noting for this clone: Germline and junction disagree at one end, which may indicate a read error. CDR3 sequence (DNA): TGCAGCGTGGAAGGACGCAACACTGAAGCTTTCTTT. This sequence encodes CSVEGRNTEAFF. V gene TRBV29-1 combines with J gene TRBJ1-1; D ambiguous. This CDR3 is built from 12 residues. CDR1 is SQVTM, CDR2 ANQGSEA, per germline. Supplemented by reference TRBV29-1 and TRBJ1-1, the full variable domain reads SAVISQKPSRDICQRGTSLTIQCQVDSQVTMMFWYRQQPGQSLTLIATANQGSEATYESGFVIDKFPISRPNLTFSTLTVSNMSPEDSSIYLCSVEGRNTEAFFGQGTRLTVV.

V usage is TRBV6-5 and J usage is TRBJ2-5; D perhaps matches TRBD1 (6 bases). Trimming removed 0 bases at V and 1 base at J, with 9 bases between. Germline V gene lookup returns CDR1 MNHEY and CDR2 SVGAGI. The length of the CDR3 is 15 residues. The CDR3 DNA sequence: TGTGCCAGCAGTTACTCGGGGGCCTTCCAAGAGACCCAGTACTTC. Translated: CASSYSGAFQETQYF.